Following are 18 T cell receptor beta chains from one sample sequenced in a study of T-cell reconstitution after alpha-beta-depleted transplantation in children. It was with unique molecular identifiers that the TCRbeta library was prepared. TCRdb re-derived calls from the PCR reads in MiXCR, one entry per CDR3 protein. The table lists some 200,000 distinct CDR3 sequences, just over 14% of them singletons. This specimen was PBMCs from the stem cell graft donor, taken from the stem cell graft. The source of these receptors is a human donor who donated a stem cell graft to a child with acute lymphoblastic leukemia.

This clonotype was observed at least ten times. The chain uses TRBV6-5 and TRBJ2-1; tentative D call: TRBD2 (6 bases). In germline, CDR1 is MNHEY, CDR2 SVGAGI. This CDR3 contains 15 residues. V was trimmed by 5 bases and J by 0 bases, leaving 11 bases between them. The CDR3 here is CASSRDGSSYNEQFF. The CDR3 region has the DNA TGTGCCAGCAGTCGGGACGGGAGCTCCTACAATGAGCAGTTCTTC.

About this clonotype: Germline and junction disagree at one end, which may indicate a read error. This chain links TRBV29-1 with TRBJ2-7, with 9 nucleotides matching TRBD1. CDR3 length: 13 amino acids. Germline CDR1 and CDR2: SQVTM and ANQGSEA. CDR3 in amino acids: CSVTGTGFSAAIF. The CDR3 DNA sequence: TGCAGCGTCACCGGGACAGGGTTTTCCGCAGCTATCTTC.

This clonotype showed up many times. The V call is TRBV20-1, the J call TRBJ1-1, with D maybe TRBD1 (6 bases). The V gene's germline CDR1 is DFQATT and CDR2 SNEGSKA (reference sequence). This CDR3 has 14 residues. CDR3 in DNA: TGCAGCCCCGGGGGGGCACAGGTGAACACTGAAGCTTTCTTT. Protein product: CSPGGAQVNTEAFF.

The V call is TRBV5-1, the J call TRBJ1-2; 7 bases are shared with TRBD1. The CDR3 extends over 15 amino acids. The germline V gene encodes CDR1 SGHRS and CDR2 YFSETQ. Trimming at V came to 3 bases and at J to 2 bases, leaving 7 bases not matched to a gene. Here the CDR3 DNA reads TGCGCCAGCAGCTCGAACAGGGGTTGGAACTATGGCTACACCTTC. As protein: CASSSNRGWNYGYTF. Full variable domain (missing parts from reference TRBV5-1 and TRBJ1-2): KAGVTQTPRYLIKTRGQQVTLSCSPISGHRSVSWYQQTPGQGLQFLFEYFSETQRNKGNFPGRFSGRQFSNSRSEMNVSTLELGDSALYLCASSSNRGWNYGYTFGSGTRLTVV.

This clonotype occurred a few times. V is TRBV29-1 and J is TRBJ1-2, with D perhaps TRBD1 (6 bases). Trimming took off 0 bases at V and 4 bases at J, with 12 bases between the two ends. The CDR3 loop spans 14 amino acids. The V gene's germline CDR1 is SQVTM and CDR2 ANQGSEA. DNA of the CDR3: TGCAGCGTTGAAGATCTGAGAGGGGGCTATGGCTACACCTTC. This encodes CSVEDLRGGYGYTF. Based on the CDR3 plus reference TRBV29-1 and TRBJ1-2, the full variable domain is SAVISQKPSRDICQRGTSLTIQCQVDSQVTMMFWYRQQPGQSLTLIATANQGSEATYESGFVIDKFPISRPNLTFSTLTVSNMSPEDSSIYLCSVEDLRGGYGYTFGSGTRLTVV.

This clonotype was found many times. The chain combines TRBV12-3 or TRBV12-4 with TRBJ2-7; unclear D gene. V lost 3 bases and J 3 bases, leaving 9 bases between the germline ends. This CDR3 has 13 amino acids. The CDR3 DNA follows: TGTGCCAGCAGTTTCAACAGAGGCTACGAGCAGTACTTC. Translated, it gives CASSFNRGYEQYF.

The chain has TRBV6-1 and TRBJ2-7; tentatively, D is TRBD2 (6 bases). V lost 7 bases, J lost 0 bases, and 25 bases lay in between. The length of the CDR3 is 18 residues. The germline gives CDR1 MNHNS, CDR2 SASEGT. This CDR3 reads CASTHLNPDGRNSYEQYF. In nucleotides, the CDR3 is TGTGCCAGCACCCACCTAAATCCGGACGGGAGAAACTCCTACGAGCAGTACTTC.

Ten or more counts support this clonotype. The CDR3 sequence is CASSLEGQIEAFF. For the CDR3, the DNA is TGCGCCAGCAGCTTGGAAGGGCAGATTGAAGCTTTCTTT. This rearrangement joins TRBV5-1 to TRBJ1-1; D is uncertain. The CDR3 has 13 residues. Germline values: CDR1 SGHRS, CDR2 YFSETQ. Deletions cut 0 bases from V and 7 bases from J, with 10 bases between.

This clonotype was detected many times. This chain joins TRBV5-1 and TRBJ2-1, with D perhaps matching TRBD2 (5 bases). This CDR3 is 13 amino acids long. CDR1 and CDR2 (germline): SGHRS, YFSETQ. The V and J ends lost 4 bases and 8 bases respectively, with 13 bases between them. CDR3 residues: CASSDGEMDEQFF. In DNA, the CDR3 is TGCGCCAGCAGCGACGGGGAAATGGATGAGCAGTTCTTC.

This clonotype has at least ten counts. The chain recombines TRBV12-3 or TRBV12-4 with TRBJ1-1; D is ambiguous. V was shortened by 2 bases and J by 6 bases, with 13 bases between the two germline ends. CDR3 length: 14 amino acids. CDR3 sequence: CASSLFEANSEAFF. The CDR3, as DNA: TGTGCCAGCAGTTTATTTGAGGCTAACTCTGAAGCTTTCTTT.

Many counts were recorded for this clonotype. The chain joins TRBV10-2 to TRBJ2-2, with D possibly being TRBD2 (6 bases). V gave up 5 bases and J gave up 2 bases, with 12 bases separating them. The CDR3 is 15 amino acids. Germline V gene sequence: CDR1 WSHSY, CDR2 SAAADI. CDR3 region: CASSKPGLNTGELFF. CDR3 coding DNA: TGCGCCAGCAGTAAACCGGGACTTAACACCGGGGAGCTGTTTTTT.

This chain joins TRBV5-1 and TRBJ1-3; 7 positions agree with TRBD1. The CDR3 totals 15 residues. The junction had 7 bases not matched to a gene; V was cut back by 3 bases and J by 4 bases. Germline CDR1 and CDR2: SGHRS and YFSETQ. The CDR3 sequence is CASSYSGTDGNTIYF. The CDR3 DNA reads as TGCGCCAGCAGCTACTCCGGGACAGACGGAAACACCATATATTTT.

This chain links TRBV28 with TRBJ2-3; tentatively, D is TRBD1 (6 bases). The CDR3 is made up of 15 amino acids. Trimming pared 5 bases from V and 3 bases from J, leaving 15 bases between. Germline V gene data show CDR1 as MDHEN and CDR2 as SYDVKM. CDR3 residues: CASSLTIGQTDTQYF. As DNA, the CDR3 is TGTGCCAGCAGTCTTACGATTGGACAGACAGATACGCAGTATTTT.

This clonotype appeared many times. The chain couples TRBV28 to TRBJ2-7, with TRBD1 as a possible D gene (5 bases). CDR1 and CDR2 from the germline V gene are MDHEN and SYDVKM. The CDR3 sequence is 16 residues long. Trimming removed 5 bases from V and 5 bases from J, with 22 bases in between. Written as DNA, the CDR3 is TGTGCCAGCAGTCCCCCGACGGACACTTATCGCCACGAGCAGTACTTC. Its protein is CASSPPTDTYRHEQYF.

The sample holds many counts of this clonotype. V is TRBV20-1 and J is TRBJ2-7, with TRBD2 matching 10 bases. Germline values: CDR1 DFQATT, CDR2 SNEGSKA (reference sequence). V lost 0 bases, J lost 1 base, and 12 bases stayed unmatched. This CDR3 has 18 amino acids. The CDR3 DNA follows: TGCAGTGCTAGAGATGCCCCTAGCGGGAGCTCTCCTTCCTACGAGCAGTACTTC. Its protein is CSARDAPSGSSPSYEQYF.

The table lists this clonotype with many counts. The V and J genes are TRBV5-1 and TRBJ2-6; D perhaps matches TRBD2 (5 bases). Trimming took off 3 bases at V and 0 bases at J, with 10 bases between the two ends. The CDR3 is 16 amino acids. CDR1 and CDR2 (germline): SGHRS, YFSETQ. CDR3 nucleotides: TGCGCCAGCAGCTCGGGATTGGGCTCTGGGGCCAACGTCCTGACTTTC. Translation: CASSSGLGSGANVLTF.

This clonotype appeared many times. V gene TRBV6-1 combines with J gene TRBJ2-6; TRBD2 matches 9 bases. V shed 7 bases and J 0 bases; nucleotides not matched to a gene: 7. The germline V gene has CDR1 MNHNS and CDR2 SASEGT. This CDR3 has 17 amino acids. The CDR3 here is CASTYGGRVSGANVLTF. CDR3 in DNA: TGTGCCAGCACATATGGCGGGAGGGTCTCTGGGGCCAACGTCCTGACTTTC.

In its sample, this clonotype was seen many times. The chain uses TRBV20-1 and TRBJ2-1; 12 bases agree with TRBD2. V was clipped by 1 base and J by 9 bases; unmatched bases: 13. The CDR3 loop spans 17 amino acids. Germline V gene lookup returns CDR1 DFQATT and CDR2 SNEGSKA (reference sequence). CDR3 DNA: TGCAGTGCTAGAGCTTGGGACCTAGCGGGAGGGCCGGGTGAGCAGTTCTTC. This gives the protein CSARAWDLAGGPGEQFF.